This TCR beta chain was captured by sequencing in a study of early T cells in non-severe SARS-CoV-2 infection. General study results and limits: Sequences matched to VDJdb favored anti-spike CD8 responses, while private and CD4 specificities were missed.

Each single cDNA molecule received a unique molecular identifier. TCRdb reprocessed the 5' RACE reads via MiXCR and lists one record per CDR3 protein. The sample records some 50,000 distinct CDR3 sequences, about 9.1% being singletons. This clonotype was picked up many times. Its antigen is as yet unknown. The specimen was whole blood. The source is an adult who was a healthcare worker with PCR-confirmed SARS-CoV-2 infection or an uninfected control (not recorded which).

The CDR3 sequence is CASSREGYTNTEAFF. CDR3 coding DNA: TGTGCCAGCAGCCGTGAGGGGTATACGAACACTGAAGCTTTCTTT. The rearrangement joins TRBV7-3 to TRBJ1-1, with a possible D match to TRBD1 (5 bases). Trimming took 5 bases from V and 1 from J, leaving 14 bases between them. The CDR3 totals 15 residues. Looked up from germline, CDR1 is SGHTA and CDR2 is FQGTGA.